The source of this T cell receptor (beta chain) is a study of T cell responses to AZD1222 COVID-19 vaccine (dated by TCRdb to 2020 to 2023). With respect to the entire study: TCR sequencing covered 230 to 250 trial participants: nearly 210 given two doses of AZD1222 and 26 given two doses of MenACWY control vaccine. Trial participants were enrolled by age into subgroups of 18-55, 56-69 and 70-plus years, and roughly 160, 29 and 62 TCR-sequenced participants, respectively, were included in these subgroups. Results the study describes overall, beyond this receptor: No day 14 peak-response samples were available, so repertoires were characterized only after the peak T cell response. Reportedly, almost half of the unique spike-specific TCRs recognized epitopes lying outside the regions that are mutated in the B.1.351 and B.1.1.7 variants. The 56-69-year group was small, and its depth increase did not reach significance, likely because of low power. Conclusions about previously exposed vaccinees are limited because only six or seven AZD1222 recipients were SARS-CoV-2 seropositive at baseline. After two AZD1222 doses, both the breadth and the depth of spike-specific TCRs were significantly higher than at day 0 and than in MenACWY recipients. CD4 TCRs associated with the vaccine covered the entire spike protein, and the dominant responses were in regions 160-218 and 743-854. Participants were mostly white British, with more females than males. The authors suggested clonal diversity may have been underestimated.

Of note for this clone: Its antigen remains unidentified. No much larger clonotype is one base removed from it; base qualities were not supplied.

The time point label, as the study defines it: baseline before first vaccination. The treatment or condition tag for this specimen amounts to: meningococcal conjugate vaccine given as trial control. Samples from vaccinated people were obtained from the UK trials COV001 and COV002, which included a single-blind randomized controlled phase 2/3 trial of AZD1222 (ChAdOx1 nCoV-19) in healthy adults. For TCRbeta chain sequencing, PBMC samples were collected from trial participants at day 0 and at day 28 after the second dose. The CDR3 regions of human TCRbeta chains were analyzed by immunosequencing. Per the source publication's procedure: TCRs in the repertoires were matched against a reference library of SARS-CoV-2-specific TCRs that had been generated with the MIRA antigen-specificity platform. Breadth was defined as the fraction of unique TCRs that were SARS-CoV-2-associated. Depth was defined as the fraction of total T cells that were SARS-CoV-2-associated. Using the MIRA data, each spike-specific TCR was mapped to the spike region that the TCR reacts to and placed in a CD4 or CD8 class. Log10-transformed breadth and depth values were compared by one-way ANOVA with Sidak's multiple comparisons tests. Drawn from immuneACCESS, this table holds only the in-frame rearrangements with V and J called that TCRdb kept. Clones are partly lost; checked studies trace under half to an unresolved V gene and leave the rest unexplained. The D gene and trimming were derived from the DNA, and the V and J assignments and clone size from that table. Present in this sample are around 99,000 clones, roughly 87% of which were seen just once. The top ten clonotypes cover roughly 13% of the sample.

The CDR3 contains 16 residues, cysteine and phenylalanine counted. CDR3 DNA only is kept here, 48 bases in frame from base 1. Unmatched junction bases come to 11, with V trimmed by 5 bases and J by 5 bases. CDR1 and CDR2 are drawn from the germline V gene: SGHAT, FQNNGV. The receptor's source is an adult in good health. The chain is assembled from TRBV11-2 and TRBJ1-1, with 10 central nucleotides matching TRBD1. The specimen comprised peripheral blood, sampled on day 0 of MenACWY control vaccination. The DNA sequence is TGTGCCAGCAGCCCAATTGGACAGGGGGGAGGGACTGAAGCTTTCTTT. Translation gives CASSPIGQGGGTEAFF.